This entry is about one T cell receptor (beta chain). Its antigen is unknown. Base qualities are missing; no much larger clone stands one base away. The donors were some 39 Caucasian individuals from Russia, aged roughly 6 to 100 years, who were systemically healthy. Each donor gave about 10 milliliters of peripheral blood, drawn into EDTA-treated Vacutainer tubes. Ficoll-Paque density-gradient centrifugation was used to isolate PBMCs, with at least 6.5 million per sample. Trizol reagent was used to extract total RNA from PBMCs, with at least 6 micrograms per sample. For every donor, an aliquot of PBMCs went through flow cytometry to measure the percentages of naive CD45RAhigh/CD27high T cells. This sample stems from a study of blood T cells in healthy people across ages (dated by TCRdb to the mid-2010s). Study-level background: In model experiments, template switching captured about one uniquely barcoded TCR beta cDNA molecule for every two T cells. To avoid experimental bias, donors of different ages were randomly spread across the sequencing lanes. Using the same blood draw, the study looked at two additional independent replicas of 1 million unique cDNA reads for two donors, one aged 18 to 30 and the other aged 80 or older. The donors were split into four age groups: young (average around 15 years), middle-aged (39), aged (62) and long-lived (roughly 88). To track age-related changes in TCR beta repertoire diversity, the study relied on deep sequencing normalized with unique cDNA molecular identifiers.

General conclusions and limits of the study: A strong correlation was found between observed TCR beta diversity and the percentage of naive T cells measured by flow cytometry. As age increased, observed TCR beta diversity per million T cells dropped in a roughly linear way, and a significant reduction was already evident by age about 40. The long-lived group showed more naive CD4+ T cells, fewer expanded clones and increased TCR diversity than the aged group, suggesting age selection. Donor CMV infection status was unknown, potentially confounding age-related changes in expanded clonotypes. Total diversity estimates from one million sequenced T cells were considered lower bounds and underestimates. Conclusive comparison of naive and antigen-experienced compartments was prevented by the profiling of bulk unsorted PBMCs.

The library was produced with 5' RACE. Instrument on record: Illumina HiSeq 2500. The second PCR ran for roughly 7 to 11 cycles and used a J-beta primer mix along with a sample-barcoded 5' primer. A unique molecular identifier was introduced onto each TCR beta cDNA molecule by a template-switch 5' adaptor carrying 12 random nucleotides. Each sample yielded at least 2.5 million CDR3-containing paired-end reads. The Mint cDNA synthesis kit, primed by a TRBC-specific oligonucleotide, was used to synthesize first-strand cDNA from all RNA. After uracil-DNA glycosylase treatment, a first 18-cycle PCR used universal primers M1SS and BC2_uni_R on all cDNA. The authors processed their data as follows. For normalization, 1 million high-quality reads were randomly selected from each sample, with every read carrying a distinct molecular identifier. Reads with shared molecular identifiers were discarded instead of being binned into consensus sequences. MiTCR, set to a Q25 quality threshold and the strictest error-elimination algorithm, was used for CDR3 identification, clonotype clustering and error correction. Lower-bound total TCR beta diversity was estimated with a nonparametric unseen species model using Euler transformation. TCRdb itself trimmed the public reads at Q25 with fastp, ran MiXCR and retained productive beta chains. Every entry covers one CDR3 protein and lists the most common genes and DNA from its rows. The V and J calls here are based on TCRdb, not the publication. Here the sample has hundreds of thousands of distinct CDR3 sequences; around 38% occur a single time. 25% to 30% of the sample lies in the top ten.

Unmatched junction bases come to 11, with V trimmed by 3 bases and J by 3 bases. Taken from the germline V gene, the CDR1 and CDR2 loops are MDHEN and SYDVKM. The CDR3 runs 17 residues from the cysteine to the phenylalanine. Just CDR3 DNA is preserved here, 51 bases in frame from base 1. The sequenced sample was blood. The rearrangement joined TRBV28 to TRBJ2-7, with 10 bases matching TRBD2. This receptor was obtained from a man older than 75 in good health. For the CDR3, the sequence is CASSFPLRSSGGYEQYF. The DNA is TGTGCCAGCAGTTTCCCCCTACGTTCTAGCGGGGGCTACGAGCAGTACTTC.